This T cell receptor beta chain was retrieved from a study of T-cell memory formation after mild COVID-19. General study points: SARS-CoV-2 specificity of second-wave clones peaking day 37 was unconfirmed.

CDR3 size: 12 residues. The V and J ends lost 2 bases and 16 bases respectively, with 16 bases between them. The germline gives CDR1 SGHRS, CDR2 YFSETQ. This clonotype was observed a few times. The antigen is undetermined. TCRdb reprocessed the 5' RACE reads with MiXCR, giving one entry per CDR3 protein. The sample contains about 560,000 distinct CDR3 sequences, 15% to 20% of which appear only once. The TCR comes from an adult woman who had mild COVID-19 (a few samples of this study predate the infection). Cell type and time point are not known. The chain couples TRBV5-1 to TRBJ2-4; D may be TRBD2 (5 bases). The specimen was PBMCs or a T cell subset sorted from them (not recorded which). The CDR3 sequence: CASSLGEGPSYF. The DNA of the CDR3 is TGCGCCAGCAGCTTAGGTGAGGGCCCCAGTTACTTC. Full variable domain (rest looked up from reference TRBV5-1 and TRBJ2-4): KAGVTQTPRYLIKTRGQQVTLSCSPISGHRSVSWYQQTPGQGLQFLFEYFSETQRNKGNFPGRFSGRQFSNSRSEMNVSTLELGDSALYLCASSLGEGPSYFGAGTRLSVL.